The 7 T cell receptor beta chains given below trace back to one sample, sequenced in a study of blood T cell repertoires in COVID-19. The assay was immunoSEQ multiplex PCR, and TCRdb's table has in-frame clones only and misses some. The sample carries about 81,000 clones, about 91% recorded once. Material for sequencing was peripheral blood. Receptor source: an older man with active or convalescent COVID-19.

This clone was detected only a few times. V is TRBV4-1 and J is TRBJ1-5; D gene uncertain. This CDR3 region has 13 residues. CDR1 and CDR2 from the germline V gene are MGHRA and YSYEKL. V was trimmed by 0 bases and J by 6 bases, leaving 6 bases between them. CDR3 DNA sequence: TGCGCCAGCAGCCAAGATCGGGGTCAGCCCCAGCATTTT. It yields the protein CASSQDRGQPQHF.

The V call is TRBV5-1, the J call TRBJ1-1; a possible D gene is TRBD1 (6 bases). The ends were cut back, 4 bases at V and 1 base at J, with 14 bases in the middle. CDR1 and CDR2 from the germline V gene are SGHRS and YFSETQ. This CDR3 is 15 amino acids long. The CDR3 protein is CASSSAQGGNTEAFF. DNA for the CDR3: TGCGCCAGCAGCAGTGCACAGGGCGGGAACACTGAAGCTTTCTTT.

V is TRBV5-1 and J is TRBJ1-1; TRBD1 is a possible D gene (6 bases). CDR1 and CDR2 from the germline V gene are SGHRS and YFSETQ. Trimming shortened V by 4 bases and J by 7 bases, and 17 bases separated the two germline ends. The CDR3 extends over 14 amino acids. The chain's CDR3 is CASSPTPGQFEAFF. The CDR3 bases are TGCGCCAGCAGCCCCACGCCCGGACAGTTTGAAGCTTTCTTT.

This chain links TRBV28 with TRBJ1-4, with a tentative D call TRBD1 (6 bases). CDR1 and CDR2 from the germline V gene are MDHEN and SYDVKM. The CDR3 is 12 amino acids. The CDR3 region is CALQGTNEKLFF. The CDR3 DNA reads TGTGCACTACAGGGAACTAATGAAAAACTGTTTTTT. The full variable domain, rest sourced from reference TRBV28 and TRBJ1-4, is DVKVTQSSRYLVKRTGEKVFLECVQDMDHENMFWYRQDPGLGLRLIYFSYDVKMKEKGDIPEGYSVSREKKERFSLILESASTNQTSMYLCALQGTNEKLFFGSGTQLSVL.

This clone came up once. The rearrangement links TRBV19 to TRBJ1-5, with D possibly being TRBD1 (6 bases). Deletions cut 9 bases from V and 6 bases from J, with 21 bases between. Per germline, CDR1 LNHDA and CDR2 SQIVND (reference sequence). This CDR3 is 15 amino acids long. The CDR3 protein is CASSEGQTGGQPQHF. The CDR3 nucleotides read TGTGCCAGCTCAGAAGGACAGACCGGCGGTCAGCCCCAGCATTTT.

The rearrangement joins TRBV10-1 to TRBJ2-2; TRBD1 matches 7 bases. V dropped 3 bases and J dropped 6; count of bases not matched to a gene: 13. Looked up from germline, CDR1 is WNHNN and CDR2 is SYGVQD (reference sequence). The CDR3 spans 17 residues. The CDR3 coding sequence is TGCGCCAGCAGTGAAAGTCACAGGGGTCTTTGGGCCGGGGAGCTGTTTTTT. Translation gives CASSESHRGLWAGELFF.

The chain recombines TRBV28 with TRBJ1-3; D is uncertain. From germline, CDR1 is MDHEN and CDR2 SYDVKM. V was cut by 5 bases and J by 1 base, with 9 bases left in between. There are 14 residues in the CDR3. The CDR3 reads CASSPTYSGNTIYF. CDR3 sequence (DNA): TGTGCCAGCAGTCCGACTTATTCTGGAAACACCATATATTTT.